This T cell receptor beta chain emerged from a study of T cell repertoires in cytomegalovirus infection (dated by TCRdb to between 2018 and 2020). About the study as a whole: Donor HLA type was relevant to the analysis, because carriage of CMV infection together with the matching HLA type was indicated by public TCR beta signatures. Findings and caveats that apply to the study as a whole: The ex vivo response was dominated by HLA-C-restricted CMV-specific TCR beta clonotypes, which also provided the single most frequent clonotype in two of eight donors. In both this cohort and an independent cohort of 352 donors, the cumulative frequency of public TCR beta family members distinguished carriers of CMV infection plus the relevant HLA type.

Sequencer: Illumina HiSeq 1500. The public reads were quality trimmed at Q25 with fastp and then assembled into clones with MiXCR by TCRdb, keeping productive beta chains. Every CDR3 protein is listed once, alongside the most common genes and DNA of its rows. In this sample the table shows more than 150,000 distinct CDR3 sequences, under 25% of which occur a single time. The top ten hold 2.5% to 3% of the sample. As for this clonotype: What antigen it recognizes has not been identified. No qualities accompany the bases; no much larger clone lies one base away.

The sequenced sample consisted of PBMCs. The sequence derives from a human donor in good health (CMV status not recorded). Some clones in this sample may be carry-over from other donors' samples.

The DNA sequence is given as TGTGCCAGCGGACAGACCCAAGAGACCCAGTACTTC. It specifies CASGQTQETQYF. The rearrangement combines TRBV7-9 with TRBJ2-5, and the D gene may be TRBD1, 6 bases matching. Trimming at the junction amounts to 8 bases on V and 1 base on J, and the germline ends lie 8 bases apart. The CDR3 has 12 amino acids, counting the end cysteine and phenylalanine. Solely the CDR3 DNA is kept, with 36 bases framed from the first base. Looking up the germline V gene (reference sequence) yields CDR1 SEHNR and CDR2 FQNEAQ. The variable domain in full, with residues beyond the CDR3 obtained from the reference TRBV7-9 and TRBJ2-5 genes, is DTGVSQNPRHKITKRGQNVTFRCDPISEHNRLYWYRQTLGQGPEFLTYFQNEAQLEKSRLLSDRFSAERPKGSFSTLEIQRTEQGDSAMYLCASGQTQETQYFGPGTRLLVL.